This T cell receptor (beta chain) was sequenced for a study of PD-1 blockade in mismatch repair-deficient tumors. Mismatch repair deficiency was confirmed in all patients, by PCR or immunohistochemistry. TCRs were sequenced from a few patients responding to pembrolizumab. Trimming took 4 bases from V and 1 from J, leaving 11 bases between them. CDR3 length equals 14 residues. CDR1 and CDR2 from the germline V gene are SGDLS and YYNGEE. Here immunoSEQ multiplex PCR was the method, and the copy in TCRdb shows in-frame clones only, minus some. This sample has approximately 63,000 clones; 88% occur once, and the top ten carry around 13%.

The sequence was obtained from an adult with mismatch repair-deficient cancer. This chain links TRBV9 with TRBJ1-1; TRBD1 is a possible D gene (6 bases). The sequencing here drew on peripheral blood, taken 52 weeks after starting pembrolizumab. The CDR3 reads CASSQRTENTEAFF. Written as DNA, the CDR3 is TGTGCCAGCAGCCAAAGGACAGAGAACACTGAAGCTTTCTTT.